These T cell receptor beta chains were read from a single sample in a study of cytomegalovirus exposure and HLA in healthy donors. Assay: immunoSEQ multiplex PCR; the TCRdb copy retains only in-frame clones and omits some. The table has some 120,000 clones, approximately 61% seen once; the top ten hold around 1.6%. Sequencing input: PBMCs. These receptors were taken from a man aged 30 to 45 in good health and CMV-seropositive. Both conserved end residues are part of each CDR3.

TRBJ1-2 | TRBV7-3 | CASSLSGEHGYTF
TRBJ2-1 | TRBV10-3 | CAISETKGGSKVNEQFF
TRBJ2-1 | TRBV27 | CASSLRAGGYNEQFF
TRBJ1-5 | TRBV15 | CATSRERSQGAGNQPQHF
TRBJ2-2 | TRBV9 | CASSVLPTANTGELFF
TRBJ2-7 | TRBV27 | CASSVLAGGTYEQYF
TRBJ2-5 | TRBV2 | CATTGGPTQYF
TRBJ1-4 | TRBV15 | CATSARQGNEKLFF
TRBJ2-1 | TRBV6-5 | CASSSDRESYNEQFF
TRBJ2-7 | TRBV11-2 | CASSPGEVYEQYF
TRBJ2-7 | TRBV7-3 | CASSLRAGGPFEQYF
TRBJ2-3 | TRBV27 | CASSLIRGADTQYF
TRBJ2-5 | TRBV18 | CASSPRILGGAQETQYF
TRBJ2-7 | TRBV10-3 | CAISDLTSPGGRTEQYF
TRBJ2-1 | TRBV5-5 | CASSLAPPGDNEQFF
TRBJ1-5 | TRBV7-2 | CASSPLAGQPQHF
TRBJ2-1 | TRBV11-2 | CASSTRTSDEQFF
TRBJ2-2 | TRBV6-5 | CASRKAGVTGELFF
TRBJ2-1 | TRBV9 | CASSVVGGSSYNEQFF
TRBJ2-1 | TRBV7-6 | CASSPGLAGGPEFF
TRBJ2-7 | TRBV5-6 | CASSLDGGYEQYF
TRBJ2-1 | TRBV5-1 | CASSQGLAGSSYNEQFF
TRBJ1-1 | TRBV5-6 | CASRLGPTRETEAFF
TRBJ2-5 | TRBV4-2 | CASSQSESEVPETQYF
TRBJ2-5 | TRBV15 | CATSRARRQETQYF
TRBJ1-5 | TRBV6-5 | CASSPGQNNQPQHF
TRBJ2-3 | TRBV15 | CATSRVEGGGPDMQYF
TRBJ2-7 | TRBV5-1 | CASSLSGTGSSYEQYF
TRBJ1-3 | TRBV27 | CASSLTRGRGNTIYF
NA | TRBV6-5 | CASQTGVFYEQYF
TRBJ2-1 | TRBV10-3 | CAISGWVAIPSSYNEQFF
TRBJ1-3 | TRBV7-7 | CASSPPDSLSGNTIYF
TRBJ2-7 | TRBV28 | CASSLRLAGGPAPVLSSYEQYF
TRBJ1-2 | TRBV9 | CASSIRTGGIDGYTF
TRBJ1-5 | TRBV6-5 | CASSYSRAEGQPQHF
TRBJ2-3 | TRBV28 | CASSFWDKYTDTQYF
TRBJ2-2 | TRBV7-9 | CASSLAFPFTGELFF
TRBJ2-1 | TRBV11-2 | CASSLLGGVSYNEQFF
TRBJ1-2 | TRBV2 | CASRRDRDYGYTF
TRBJ2-1 | TRBV4-1 | CASSQGRDGGRPNEQFF
TRBJ1-5 | TRBV4-3 | CASSQGSGNNQPQHF
TRBJ2-1 | TRBV19 | CASSRAGASYNEQFF
TRBJ2-6 | TRBV5-4 | CASSSGMSVSGANVLTF
TRBJ1-2 | TRBV10-1 | CAPRQGRSPYGYTF
TRBJ2-7 | TRBV4-2 | CASSQETSGGVGEQYF
TRBJ2-1 | TRBV7-3 | CASSLASGAYNEQFF
TRBJ2-5 | TRBV6-5 | CASSYSISHQETQYF
TRBJ2-3 | TRBV5-1 | CASSLAVRGKDTQYF
TRBJ2-7 | TRBV2 | CARGRQGADDEQYF
TRBJ2-3 | TRBV5-1 | CASSLAVSGDITDTQYF
TRBJ1-4 | TRBV6-1 | CASSNLLEKLFF
TRBJ1-2 | TRBV5-6 | CASSMDSPYGYTF
TRBJ2-5 | TRBV7-3 | CASSLVGTSGQETQYF
TRBJ1-1 | TRBV28 | CATSRGGWTEAFF
TRBJ1-4 | TRBV6-5 | CASSYGDHREKLFF